This T cell receptor (beta chain) was sequenced for a study of blood T cell repertoires in COVID-19. Across the study: Specimens from acute and convalescent COVID-19 originated in the United States, Italy and Spain.

Germline V gene lookup returns CDR1 SGHDN and CDR2 FVKESK. Deletions cut 5 bases from V and 9 bases from J, with 18 bases between. The CDR3 has 14 amino acids. Under the authors' procedure: Using reference gene primer amplification, nucleated cell counts were estimated. Clones were sequenced by immunoSEQ multiplex PCR, and TCRdb holds only the in-frame ones, with some missing. From that table come the V and J calls and clone size; the DNA was used to work out D and trimming. The sample includes around 160,000 clones, 86% seen only once; the top ten take around 8.2%. The sequenced material came from peripheral blood. V gene TRBV14 combines with J gene TRBJ2-3; possible D gene TRBD2, 6 bases. This TCR was recovered from a man in his sixties with acute or convalescent COVID-19. The CDR3 DNA reads as TGTGCCAGCAGCTCCCCGGAGGGGCCGTGGACGCAGTATTTT. Translated: CASSSPEGPWTQYF.